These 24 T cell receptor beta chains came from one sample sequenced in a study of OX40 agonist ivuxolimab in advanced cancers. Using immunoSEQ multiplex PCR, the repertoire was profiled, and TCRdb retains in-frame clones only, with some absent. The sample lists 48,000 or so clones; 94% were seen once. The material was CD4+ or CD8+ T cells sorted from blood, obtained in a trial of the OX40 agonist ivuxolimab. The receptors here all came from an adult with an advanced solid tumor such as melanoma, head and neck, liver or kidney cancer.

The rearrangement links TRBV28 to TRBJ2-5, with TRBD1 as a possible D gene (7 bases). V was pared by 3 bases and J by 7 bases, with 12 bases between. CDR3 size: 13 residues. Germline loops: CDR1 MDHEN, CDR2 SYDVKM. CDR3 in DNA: TGTGCCAGCAGTTTTAGTCAGGGGGGGACCCAGTACTTC. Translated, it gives CASSFSQGGTQYF.

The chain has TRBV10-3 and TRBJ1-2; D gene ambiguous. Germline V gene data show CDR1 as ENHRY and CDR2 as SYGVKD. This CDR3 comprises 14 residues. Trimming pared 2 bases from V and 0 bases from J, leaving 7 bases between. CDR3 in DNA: TGTGCCATCAGTGAGGGCGGATCTAACTATGGCTACACCTTC. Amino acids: CAISEGGSNYGYTF.

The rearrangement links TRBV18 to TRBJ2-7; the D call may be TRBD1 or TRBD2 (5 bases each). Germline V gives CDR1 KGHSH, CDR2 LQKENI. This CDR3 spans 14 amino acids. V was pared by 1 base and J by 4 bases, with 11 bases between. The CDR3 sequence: CASSPHGGHYEQYF. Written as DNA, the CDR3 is TGTGCCAGCTCACCACATGGAGGACATTACGAGCAGTACTTC. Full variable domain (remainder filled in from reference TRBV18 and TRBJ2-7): NAGVMQNPRHLVRRRGQEARLRCSPMKGHSHVYWYRQLPEEGLKFMVYLQKENIIDESGMPKERFSAEFPKEGPSILRIQQVVRGDSAAYFCASSPHGGHYEQYFGPGTRLTVT.

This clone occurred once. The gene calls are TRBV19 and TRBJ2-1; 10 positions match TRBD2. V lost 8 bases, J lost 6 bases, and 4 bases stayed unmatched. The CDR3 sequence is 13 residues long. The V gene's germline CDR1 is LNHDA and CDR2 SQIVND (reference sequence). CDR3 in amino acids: CASASGRRNEQFF. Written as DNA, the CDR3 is TGTGCCAGTGCTAGCGGGAGACGCAATGAGCAGTTCTTC.

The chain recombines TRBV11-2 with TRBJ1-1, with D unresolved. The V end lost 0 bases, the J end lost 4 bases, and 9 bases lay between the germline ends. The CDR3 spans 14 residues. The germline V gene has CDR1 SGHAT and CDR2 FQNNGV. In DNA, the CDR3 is TGTGCCAGCAGCTTAGATAGTAGTTTCACTGAAGCTTTCTTT. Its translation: CASSLDSSFTEAFF.

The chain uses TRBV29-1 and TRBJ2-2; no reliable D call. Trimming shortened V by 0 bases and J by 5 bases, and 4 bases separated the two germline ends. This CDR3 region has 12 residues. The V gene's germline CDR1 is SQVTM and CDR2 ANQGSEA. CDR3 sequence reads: CSVEEMTGELFF. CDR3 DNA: TGCAGCGTTGAAGAGATGACCGGGGAGCTGTTTTTT.

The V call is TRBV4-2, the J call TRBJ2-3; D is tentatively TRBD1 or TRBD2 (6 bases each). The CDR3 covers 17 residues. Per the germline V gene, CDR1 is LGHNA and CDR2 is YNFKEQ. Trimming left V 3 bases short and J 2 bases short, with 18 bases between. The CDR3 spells CASSQAPGAGLTDTQYF. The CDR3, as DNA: TGTGCCAGCAGCCAGGCCCCGGGGGCGGGACTCACAGATACGCAGTATTTT.

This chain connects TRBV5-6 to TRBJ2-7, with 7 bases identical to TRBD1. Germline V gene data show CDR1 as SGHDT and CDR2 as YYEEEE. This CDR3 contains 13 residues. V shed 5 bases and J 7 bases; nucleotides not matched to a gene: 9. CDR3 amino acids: CASRGEGAEEQYF. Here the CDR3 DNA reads TGTGCCAGCAGGGGTGAGGGGGCGGAAGAGCAGTACTTC.

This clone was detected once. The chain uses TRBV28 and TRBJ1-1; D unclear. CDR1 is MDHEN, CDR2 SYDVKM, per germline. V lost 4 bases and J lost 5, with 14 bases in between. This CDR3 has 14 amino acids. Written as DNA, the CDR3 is TGTGCCAGCAGTTCCCTGATAGAGGGTACTGAAGCTTTCTTT. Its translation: CASSSLIEGTEAFF.

The chain's CDR3 is CASSLRDYYGYTF. CDR3 DNA sequence: TGTGCCAGCAGTCTCAGGGACTACTATGGCTACACCTTC. The chain has TRBV6-5 and TRBJ1-2, with D maybe TRBD1 (5 bases). Germline V gives CDR1 MNHEY, CDR2 SVGAGI. Trimming removed 5 bases from V and 3 bases from J, with 10 bases in between. The CDR3 runs 13 residues.

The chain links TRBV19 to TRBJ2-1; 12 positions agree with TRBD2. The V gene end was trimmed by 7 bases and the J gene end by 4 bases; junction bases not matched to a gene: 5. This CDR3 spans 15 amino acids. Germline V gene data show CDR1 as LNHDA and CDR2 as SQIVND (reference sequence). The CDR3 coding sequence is TGTGCCAGTACCCAAGGACTAGCGGGATACAATGAGCAGTTCTTC. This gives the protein CASTQGLAGYNEQFF.

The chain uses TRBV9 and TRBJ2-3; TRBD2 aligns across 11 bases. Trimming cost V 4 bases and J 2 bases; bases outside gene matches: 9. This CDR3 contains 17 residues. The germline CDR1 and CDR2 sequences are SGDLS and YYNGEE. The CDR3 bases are TGTGCCAGCAGCCTCCTGGGACTAGCGGAAATCACAGATACGCAGTATTTT. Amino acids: CASSLLGLAEITDTQYF.

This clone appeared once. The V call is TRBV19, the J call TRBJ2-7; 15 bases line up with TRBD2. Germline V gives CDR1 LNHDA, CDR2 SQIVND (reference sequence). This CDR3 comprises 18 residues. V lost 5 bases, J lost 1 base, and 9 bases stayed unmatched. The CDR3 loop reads CASSRGLAGGIVSYEQYF. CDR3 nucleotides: TGTGCCAGTAGTCGAGGACTAGCGGGAGGGATTGTATCCTACGAGCAGTACTTC.

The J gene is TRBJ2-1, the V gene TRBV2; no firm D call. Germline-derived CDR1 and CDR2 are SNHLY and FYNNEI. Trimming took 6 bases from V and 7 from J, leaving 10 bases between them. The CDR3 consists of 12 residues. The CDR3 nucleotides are TGTGCCAGCAGCCACGGCCAAAATGAGCAGTTCTTC. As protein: CASSHGQNEQFF. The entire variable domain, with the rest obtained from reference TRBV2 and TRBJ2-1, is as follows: EPEVTQTPSHQVTQMGQEVILRCVPISNHLYFYWYRQILGQKVEFLVSFYNNEISEKSEIFDDQFSVERPDGSNFTLKIRSTKLEDSAMYFCASSHGQNEQFFGPGTRLTVL.

The CDR3 region has the DNA TGTGCCAGCAGCCCTTATATGATAGCGGGGGACACCGGGGAGCTGTTTTTT. Translation: CASSPYMIAGDTGELFF. The genes are TRBV9 and TRBJ2-2, with TRBD2 matching 9 bases. The CDR3 is 17 residues long. Germline CDR1 is SGDLS and CDR2 is YYNGEE. V dropped 4 bases and J dropped 3; count of bases not matched to a gene: 10.

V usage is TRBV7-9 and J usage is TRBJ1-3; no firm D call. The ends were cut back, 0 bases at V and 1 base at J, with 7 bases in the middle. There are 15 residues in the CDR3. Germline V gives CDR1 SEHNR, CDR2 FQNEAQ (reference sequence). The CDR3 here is CASSLAEVSGNTIYF. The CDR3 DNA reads TGTGCCAGCAGCTTAGCCGAGGTATCTGGAAACACCATATATTTT.

CDR3 loop: CASSQGLVGISVHGTQYF. DNA of the CDR3: TGCGCCAGCAGCCAAGGCCTAGTAGGGATAAGCGTACACGGGACCCAGTACTTC. The chain recombines TRBV4-1 with TRBJ2-5; D unclear. Trimming pared 1 base from V and 7 bases from J, leaving 25 bases between. CDR1 and CDR2 (germline): MGHRA, YSYEKL. The CDR3 spans 18 residues.

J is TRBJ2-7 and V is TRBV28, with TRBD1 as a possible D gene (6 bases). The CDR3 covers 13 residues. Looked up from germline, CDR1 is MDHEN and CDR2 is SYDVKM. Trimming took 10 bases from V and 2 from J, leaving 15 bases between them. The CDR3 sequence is CATRLRGAYEQYF. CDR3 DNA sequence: TGTGCCACCCGGCTCAGGGGAGCCTACGAGCAGTACTTC.

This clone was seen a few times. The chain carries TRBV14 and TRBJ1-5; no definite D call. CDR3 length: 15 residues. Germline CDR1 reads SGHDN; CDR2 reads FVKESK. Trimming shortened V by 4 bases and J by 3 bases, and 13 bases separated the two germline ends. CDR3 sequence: CASSLQRRFNQPQHF. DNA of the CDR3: TGTGCCAGCAGCCTCCAGCGGAGATTCAATCAGCCCCAGCATTTT. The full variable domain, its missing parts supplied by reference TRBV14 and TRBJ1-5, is EAGVTQFPSHSVIEKGQTVTLRCDPISGHDNLYWYRRVMGKEIKFLLHFVKESKQDESGMPNNRFLAERTGGTYSTLKVQPAELEDSGVYFCASSLQRRFNQPQHFGDGTRLSIL.

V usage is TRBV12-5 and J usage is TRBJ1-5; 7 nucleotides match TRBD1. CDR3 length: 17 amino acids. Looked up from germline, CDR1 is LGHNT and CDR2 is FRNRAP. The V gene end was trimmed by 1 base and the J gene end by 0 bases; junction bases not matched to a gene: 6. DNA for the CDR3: TGTGCTAGTGGTTTGGGGCAGGGGGTTTATAGCAATCAGCCCCAGCATTTT. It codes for CASGLGQGVYSNQPQHF.

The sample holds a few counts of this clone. CDR3 nucleotide sequence: TGTGCCAGCAGTGAAGCGGACACGGATGAAAAACTGTTTTTT. Translation gives CASSEADTDEKLFF. This sequence joins TRBV6-1 and TRBJ1-4; D might be TRBD1 (5 bases). Germline lookup yields CDR1 MNHNS and CDR2 SASEGT. The CDR3 contains 14 residues. Trimming cost V 0 bases and J 6 bases, with 8 bases left between them.

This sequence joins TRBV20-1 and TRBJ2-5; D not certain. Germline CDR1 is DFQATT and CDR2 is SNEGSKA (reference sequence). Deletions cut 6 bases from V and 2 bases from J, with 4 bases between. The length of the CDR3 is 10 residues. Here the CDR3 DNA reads TGCAGTGCGGCGCAAGAGACCCAGTACTTC. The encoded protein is CSAAQETQYF.

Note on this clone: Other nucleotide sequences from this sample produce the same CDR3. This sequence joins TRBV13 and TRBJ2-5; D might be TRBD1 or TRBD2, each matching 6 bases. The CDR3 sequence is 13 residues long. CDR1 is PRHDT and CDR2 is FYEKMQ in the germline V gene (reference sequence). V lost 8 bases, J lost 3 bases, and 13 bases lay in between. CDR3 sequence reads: CASLRRGEETQYF. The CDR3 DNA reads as TGTGCCAGCTTAAGGAGGGGGGAAGAGACCCAGTACTTC.

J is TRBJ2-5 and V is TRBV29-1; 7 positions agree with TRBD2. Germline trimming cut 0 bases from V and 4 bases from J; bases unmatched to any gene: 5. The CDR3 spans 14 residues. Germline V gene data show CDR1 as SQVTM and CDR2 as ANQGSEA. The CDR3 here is CSVEDLWEGETQYF. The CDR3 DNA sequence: TGCAGCGTTGAAGATCTGTGGGAGGGAGAGACCCAGTACTTC.